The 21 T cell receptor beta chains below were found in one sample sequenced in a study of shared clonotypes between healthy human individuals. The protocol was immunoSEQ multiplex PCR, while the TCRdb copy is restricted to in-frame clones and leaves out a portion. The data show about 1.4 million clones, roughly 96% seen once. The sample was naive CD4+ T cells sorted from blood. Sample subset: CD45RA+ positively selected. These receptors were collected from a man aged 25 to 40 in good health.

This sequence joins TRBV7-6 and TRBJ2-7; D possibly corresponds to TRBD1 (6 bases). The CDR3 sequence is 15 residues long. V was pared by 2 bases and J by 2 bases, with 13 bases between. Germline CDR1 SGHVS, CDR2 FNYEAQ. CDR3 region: CASSLQGTTTYEQYF. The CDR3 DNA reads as TGTGCCAGCAGCTTACAGGGGACCACCACCTACGAGCAGTACTTC.

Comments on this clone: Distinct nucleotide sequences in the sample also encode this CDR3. The CDR3, as DNA: TGTGCCAGCAGCCTCGGACAGGGCTATGGCTACACCTTC. This codes for CASSLGQGYGYTF. V is TRBV11-2 and J is TRBJ1-2; 8 positions match TRBD1. Germline CDR1 reads SGHAT; CDR2 reads FQNNGV. V shed 5 bases and J 4 bases; nucleotides not matched to a gene: 3. The CDR3 is 13 amino acids.

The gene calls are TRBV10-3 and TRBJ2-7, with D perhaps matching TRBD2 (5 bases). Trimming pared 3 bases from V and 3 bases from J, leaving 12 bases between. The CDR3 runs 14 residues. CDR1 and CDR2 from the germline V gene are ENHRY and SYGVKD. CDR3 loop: CAISENVGNYEQYF. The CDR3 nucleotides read TGTGCCATCAGTGAAAACGTCGGGAACTACGAGCAGTACTTC.

DNA for the CDR3: TGCGCCAGCAGCACGGGACAGCCCTACGAGCAGTACTTC. Protein product: CASSTGQPYEQYF. The V call is TRBV5-1, the J call TRBJ2-7, with 7 bases aligning to TRBD1. The length of the CDR3 is 13 residues. CDR1 SGHRS and CDR2 YFSETQ come from the germline V gene. V lost 4 bases, J lost 2 bases, and 3 bases stayed unmatched.

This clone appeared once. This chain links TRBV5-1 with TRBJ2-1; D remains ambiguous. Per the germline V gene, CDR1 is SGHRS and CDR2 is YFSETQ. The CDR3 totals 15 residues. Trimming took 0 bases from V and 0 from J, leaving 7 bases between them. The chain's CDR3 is CASSLGWSSYNEQFF. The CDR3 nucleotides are TGCGCCAGCAGCTTGGGGTGGAGCTCCTACAATGAGCAGTTCTTC.

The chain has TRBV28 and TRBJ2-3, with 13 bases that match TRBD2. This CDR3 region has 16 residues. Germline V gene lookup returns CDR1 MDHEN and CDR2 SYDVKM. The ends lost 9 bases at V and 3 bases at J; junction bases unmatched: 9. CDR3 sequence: CASYPPTSGRTDTQYF. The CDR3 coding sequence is TGTGCCAGTTACCCCCCGACTAGCGGGAGGACAGATACGCAGTATTTT.

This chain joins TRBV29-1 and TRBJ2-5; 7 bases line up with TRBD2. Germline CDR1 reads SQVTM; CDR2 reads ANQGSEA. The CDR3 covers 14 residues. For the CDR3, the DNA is TGCATTCCTGAAGGGGAGGGGTACCAAGAGACCCAGTACTTC. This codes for CIPEGEGYQETQYF.

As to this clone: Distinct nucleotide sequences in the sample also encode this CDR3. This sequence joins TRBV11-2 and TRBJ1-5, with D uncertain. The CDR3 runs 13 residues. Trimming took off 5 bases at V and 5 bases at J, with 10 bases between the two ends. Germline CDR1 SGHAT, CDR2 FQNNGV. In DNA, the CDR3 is TGTGCCAGCAGCCTGGACGGGTATCAGCCCCAGCATTTT. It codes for CASSLDGYQPQHF.

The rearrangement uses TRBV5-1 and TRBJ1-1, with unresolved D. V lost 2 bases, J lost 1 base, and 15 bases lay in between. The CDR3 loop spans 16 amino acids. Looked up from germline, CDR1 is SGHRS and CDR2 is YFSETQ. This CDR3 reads CASSFGAQTGNTEAFF. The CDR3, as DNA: TGCGCCAGCAGCTTTGGAGCACAGACGGGGAACACTGAAGCTTTCTTT. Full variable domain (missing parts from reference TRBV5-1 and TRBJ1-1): KAGVTQTPRYLIKTRGQQVTLSCSPISGHRSVSWYQQTPGQGLQFLFEYFSETQRNKGNFPGRFSGRQFSNSRSEMNVSTLELGDSALYLCASSFGAQTGNTEAFFGQGTRLTVV.

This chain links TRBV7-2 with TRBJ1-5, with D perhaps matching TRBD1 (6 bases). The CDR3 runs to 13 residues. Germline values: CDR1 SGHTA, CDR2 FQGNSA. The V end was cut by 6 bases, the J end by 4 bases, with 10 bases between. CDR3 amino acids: CASRQTGNQPQHF. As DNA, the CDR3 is TGTGCCAGCAGGCAAACAGGGAATCAGCCCCAGCATTTT.

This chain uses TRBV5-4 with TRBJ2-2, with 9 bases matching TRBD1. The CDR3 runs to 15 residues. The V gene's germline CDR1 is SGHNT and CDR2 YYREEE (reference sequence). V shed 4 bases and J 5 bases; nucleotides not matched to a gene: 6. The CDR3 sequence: CASSIGGQGTGELFF. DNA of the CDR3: TGTGCCAGCAGCATAGGGGGACAGGGAACCGGGGAGCTGTTTTTT.

CDR3 bases: TGTGCCAGCAGCTTAGGTCTGGACAATGAGCAGTTCTTC. This sequence encodes CASSLGLDNEQFF. V and J are TRBV11-2 and TRBJ2-1; D not certain. The V end was cut by 1 base, the J end by 5 bases, with 6 bases between. Per the germline V gene, CDR1 is SGHAT and CDR2 is FQNNGV. There are 13 residues in the CDR3.

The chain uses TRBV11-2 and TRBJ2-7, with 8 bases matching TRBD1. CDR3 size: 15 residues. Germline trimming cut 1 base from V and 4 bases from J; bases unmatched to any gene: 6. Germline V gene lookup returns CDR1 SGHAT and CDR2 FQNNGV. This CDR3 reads CASSLAGQARYEQYF. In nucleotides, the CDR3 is TGTGCCAGCAGCTTAGCGGGACAGGCAAGGTACGAGCAGTACTTC.

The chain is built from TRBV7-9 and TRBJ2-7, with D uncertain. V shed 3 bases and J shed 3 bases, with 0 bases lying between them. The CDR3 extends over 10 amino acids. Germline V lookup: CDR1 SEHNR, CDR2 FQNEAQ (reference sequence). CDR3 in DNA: TGTGCCAGCAGCTTCTACGAGCAGTACTTC. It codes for CASSFYEQYF.

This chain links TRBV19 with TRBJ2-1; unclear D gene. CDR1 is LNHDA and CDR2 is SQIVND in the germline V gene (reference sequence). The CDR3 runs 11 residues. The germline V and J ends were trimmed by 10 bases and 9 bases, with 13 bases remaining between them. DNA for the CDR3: TGTGCCACCAAAGGGTTGGCTGAGCAGTTCTTC. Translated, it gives CATKGLAEQFF. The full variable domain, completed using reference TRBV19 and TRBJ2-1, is DGGITQSPKYLFRKEGQNVTLSCEQNLNHDAMYWYRQDPGQGLRLIYYSQIVNDFQKGDIAEGYSVSREKKESFPLTVTSAQKNPTAFYLCATKGLAEQFFGPGTRLTVL.

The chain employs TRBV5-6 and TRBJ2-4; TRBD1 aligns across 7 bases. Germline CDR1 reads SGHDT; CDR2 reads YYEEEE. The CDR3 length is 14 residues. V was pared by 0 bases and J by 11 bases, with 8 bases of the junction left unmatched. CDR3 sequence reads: CASSLGGTAMFQYF. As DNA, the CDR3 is TGTGCCAGCAGCTTGGGGGGGACAGCAATGTTTCAGTACTTC. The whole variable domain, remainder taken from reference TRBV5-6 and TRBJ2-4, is DAGVTQSPTHLIKTRGQQVTLRCSPKSGHDTVSWYQQALGQGPQFIFQYYEEEERQRGNFPDRFSGHQFPNYSSELNVNALLLGDSALYLCASSLGGTAMFQYFGAGTRLSVL.

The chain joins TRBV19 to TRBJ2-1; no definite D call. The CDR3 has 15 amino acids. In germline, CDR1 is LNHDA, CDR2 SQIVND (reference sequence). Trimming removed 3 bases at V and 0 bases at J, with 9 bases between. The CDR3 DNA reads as TGTGCCAGTAGTATGGCTGGGGACTCCTACAATGAGCAGTTCTTC. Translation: CASSMAGDSYNEQFF.

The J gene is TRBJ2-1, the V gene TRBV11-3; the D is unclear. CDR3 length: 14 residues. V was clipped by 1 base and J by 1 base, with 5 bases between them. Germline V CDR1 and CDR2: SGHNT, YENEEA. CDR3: CASSLGASYNEQFF. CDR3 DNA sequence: TGTGCCAGCAGCTTAGGGGCTTCCTACAATGAGCAGTTCTTC.

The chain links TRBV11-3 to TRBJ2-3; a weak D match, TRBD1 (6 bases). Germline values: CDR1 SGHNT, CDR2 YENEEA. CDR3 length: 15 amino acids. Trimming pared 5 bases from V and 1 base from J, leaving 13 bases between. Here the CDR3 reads CASSAQGRGTDTQYF. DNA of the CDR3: TGTGCCAGCAGCGCACAGGGCAGAGGCACAGATACGCAGTATTTT.

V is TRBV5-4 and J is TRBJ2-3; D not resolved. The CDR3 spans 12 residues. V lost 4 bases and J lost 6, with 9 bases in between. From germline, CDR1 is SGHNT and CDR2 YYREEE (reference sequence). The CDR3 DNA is TGTGCCAGCAGCGTAGATGGGGATACGCAGTATTTT. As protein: CASSVDGDTQYF.

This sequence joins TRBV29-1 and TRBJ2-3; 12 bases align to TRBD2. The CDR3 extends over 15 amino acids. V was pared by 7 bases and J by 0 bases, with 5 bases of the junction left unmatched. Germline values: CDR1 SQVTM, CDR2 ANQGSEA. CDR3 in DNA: TGCAGCGCCCAAGGGACTAGCGGGAGCACAGATACGCAGTATTTT. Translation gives CSAQGTSGSTDTQYF.